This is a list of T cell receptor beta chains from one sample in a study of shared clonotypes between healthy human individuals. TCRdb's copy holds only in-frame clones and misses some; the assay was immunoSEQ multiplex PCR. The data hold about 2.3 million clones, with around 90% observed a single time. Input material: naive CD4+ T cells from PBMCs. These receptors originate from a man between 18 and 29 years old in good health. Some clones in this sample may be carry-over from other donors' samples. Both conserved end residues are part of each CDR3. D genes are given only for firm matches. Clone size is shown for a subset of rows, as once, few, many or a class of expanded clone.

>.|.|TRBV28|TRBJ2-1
CASSLSLPYNEQFF
TGTGCCAGCAGTTTAAGTCTCCCCTACAATGAGCAGTTCTTC
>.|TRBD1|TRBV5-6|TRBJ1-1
CASSIGTGQNTEAFF
TGTGCCAGCAGCATAGGGACAGGCCAGAACACTGAAGCTTTCTTT
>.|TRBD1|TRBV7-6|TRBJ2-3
CASSLRTGGDTQYF
TGTGCCAGCAGCTTACGTACAGGGGGAGATACGCAGTATTTT
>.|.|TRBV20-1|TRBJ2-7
CSAGAYEQYF
TGCAGTGCCGGGGCCTACGAGCAGTACTTC
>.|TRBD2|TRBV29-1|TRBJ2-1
CSVDMGLSLAASYNEQFF
TGCAGCGTTGATATGGGGCTCTCACTAGCGGCCTCCTACAATGAGCAGTTCTTC
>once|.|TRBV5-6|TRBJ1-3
CASSLRESGNTIYF
TGTGCCAGCAGCTTAAGGGAATCGGGAAACACCATATATTTT
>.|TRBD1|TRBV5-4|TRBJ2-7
CASSFPTQGAIEQYF
TGTGCCAGCAGCTTCCCCACACAGGGGGCGATCGAGCAGTACTTC
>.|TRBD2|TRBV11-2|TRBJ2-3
CASSLGLAGSNF
TGTGCCAGCAGCTTAGGCCTAGCGGGATCGAATTTT
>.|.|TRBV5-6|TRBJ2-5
CASFARQKETQYF
TGTGCCAGCTTTGCCAGGCAGAAAGAGACCCAGTACTTC
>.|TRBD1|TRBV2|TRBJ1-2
CASSEALGRGRGYTF
TGTGCCAGCAGTGAAGCGCTTGGCAGGGGGCGCGGCTACACCTTC
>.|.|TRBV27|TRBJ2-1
CASSNPRRDSYEQFF
TGTGCCAGCAGCAACCCGCGGCGGGATTCGTATGAGCAGTTCTTC
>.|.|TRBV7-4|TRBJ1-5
CASSSLEFNQPQHF
TGTGCCAGCAGCTCGCTTGAATTCAATCAGCCCCAGCATTTT
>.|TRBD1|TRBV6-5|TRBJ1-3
CASSKDRGSGNTIYF
TGTGCCAGCAGCAAGGACAGGGGCTCTGGAAACACCATATATTTT
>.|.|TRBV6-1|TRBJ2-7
CASSEPGLKSYEQYF
TGTGCCAGCAGTGAGCCAGGGCTGAAATCCTACGAGCAGTACTTC
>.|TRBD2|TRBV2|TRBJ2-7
CASSQAGGISYEQYF
TGTGCCAGCAGCCAAGCGGGAGGAATATCCTACGAGCAGTACTTC
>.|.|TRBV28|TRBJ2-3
CASSLGGYGTDTQYF
TGTGCCAGCAGTTTAGGTGGTTATGGGACAGATACGCAGTATTTT
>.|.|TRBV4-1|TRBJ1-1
CASSQGVQGHTEAFF
TGCGCCAGCAGCCAAGGGGTCCAGGGACACACTGAAGCTTTCTTT
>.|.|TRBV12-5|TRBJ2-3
CASGWGLTTDTQYF
TGTGCTAGTGGTTGGGGACTTACAACAGATACGCAGTATTTT
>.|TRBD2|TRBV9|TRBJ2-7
CASSERLLAGEGYEQYF
TGTGCCAGCAGCGAACGTTTGCTAGCGGGAGAAGGGTACGAGCAGTACTTC
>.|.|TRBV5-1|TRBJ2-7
CASSRKDSSYEQYF
TGCGCCAGCAGCCGAAAGGACAGTTCCTACGAGCAGTACTTC
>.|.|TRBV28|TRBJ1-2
CASTRLKNYGYTF
TGTGCCAGCACTAGGCTGAAGAACTATGGCTACACCTTC
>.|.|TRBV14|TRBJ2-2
CASSQWFRAGRTGELFF
TGTGCCAGCAGCCAATGGTTCCGGGCCGGGCGGACCGGGGAGCTGTTTTTT
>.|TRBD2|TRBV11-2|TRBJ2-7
CASSSPRAAGHEQYF
TGTGCCAGCAGCTCCCCCAGGGCAGCGGGACACGAGCAGTACTTC
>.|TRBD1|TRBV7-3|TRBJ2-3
CASSSGQGRPTDTQYF
TGTGCCAGCAGCTCTGGACAGGGTAGACCCACAGATACGCAGTATTTT
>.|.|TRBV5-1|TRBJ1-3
CASRSGQTGNTIYF
TGCGCCAGCAGATCAGGACAGACTGGAAACACCATATATTTT
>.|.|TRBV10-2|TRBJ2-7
CASRRDSFFLEQYF
TGCGCCAGCCGGCGGGACAGTTTCTTCTTGGAGCAGTACTTC
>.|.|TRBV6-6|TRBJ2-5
CASSRTVYQETQYF
TGTGCCAGCAGCAGGACAGTTTACCAAGAGACCCAGTACTTC
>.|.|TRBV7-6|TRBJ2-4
CASSPVASGTLAGNIQYF
TGTGCCAGCAGCCCAGTAGCGAGCGGCACCTTGGCTGGGAACATTCAGTACTTC
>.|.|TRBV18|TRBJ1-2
CASSLAANNYGYTF
TGTGCCAGCTCACTGGCGGCGAACAACTATGGCTACACCTTC
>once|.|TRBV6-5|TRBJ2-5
CASSYTGQETQYF
TGTGCCAGCAGTTACACCGGGCAAGAGACCCAGTACTTC
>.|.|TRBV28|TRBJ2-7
CASSFGGSRSYEQYF
TGTGCCAGCAGTTTTGGGGGGAGTAGGTCCTACGAGCAGTACTTC
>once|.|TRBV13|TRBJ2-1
CASRGSGSSYNEQFF
TGTGCCAGCCGTGGAAGCGGTAGCTCCTACAATGAGCAGTTCTTC
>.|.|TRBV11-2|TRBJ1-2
CASSLLDVNYGYTF
TGTGCCAGCAGCTTATTGGATGTTAACTATGGCTACACCTTC
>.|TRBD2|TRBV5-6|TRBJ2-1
CASSPLAGGLNEQFF
TGTGCCAGCAGCCCGCTAGCGGGAGGGCTCAATGAGCAGTTCTTC
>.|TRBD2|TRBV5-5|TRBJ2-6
CASSHSLAGIPSGANVLTF
TGTGCCAGCAGCCACTCCCTAGCGGGAATTCCCTCTGGGGCCAACGTCCTGACTTTC
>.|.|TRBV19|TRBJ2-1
CASSIESSYNEQFF
TGTGCCAGTAGTATTGAGAGCTCCTACAATGAGCAGTTCTTC
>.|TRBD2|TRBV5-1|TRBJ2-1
CASSWASGYNEQFF
TGCGCCAGCAGTTGGGCTAGCGGCTACAATGAGCAGTTCTTC
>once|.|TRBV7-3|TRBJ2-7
CASSPGPATEQYF
TGTGCCAGCAGCCCAGGGCCGGCCACAGAGCAGTACTTC
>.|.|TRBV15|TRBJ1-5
CATSRDWPGGQPQHF
TGTGCCACCAGCCGAGACTGGCCCGGCGGACAGCCCCAGCATTTT
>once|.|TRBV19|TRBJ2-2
CASSMVTVGTGELFF
TGTGCCAGTAGTATGGTGACAGTTGGTACCGGGGAGCTGTTTTTT
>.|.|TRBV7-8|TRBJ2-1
CASSRSLSSEQFF
TGTGCCAGCAGCCGAAGCCTTTCATCTGAGCAGTTCTTC
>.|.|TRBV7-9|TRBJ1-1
CASSSEAGSRAFF
TGTGCCAGCAGCTCAGAGGCAGGCTCAAGAGCTTTCTTT
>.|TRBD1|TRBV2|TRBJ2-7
CASKNLGQEFLYEQYF
TGTGCCAGCAAGAACTTAGGACAGGAATTCTTATACGAGCAGTACTTC
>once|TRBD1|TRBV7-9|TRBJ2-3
CASSSNDRATDTQYF
TGTGCCAGCAGCTCAAACGACAGGGCCACAGATACGCAGTATTTT
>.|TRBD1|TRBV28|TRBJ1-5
CASRPKGQGANQPQHF
TGTGCCAGCAGACCCAAGGGACAGGGGGCTAATCAGCCCCAGCATTTT
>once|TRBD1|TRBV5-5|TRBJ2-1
CASSPDGTGGNEQFF
TGTGCCAGCAGCCCGGACGGGACAGGGGGCAATGAGCAGTTCTTC
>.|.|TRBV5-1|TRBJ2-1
CASSLSGRSNEQFF
TGCGCCAGCAGCTTGAGCGGCAGGAGCAATGAGCAGTTCTTC
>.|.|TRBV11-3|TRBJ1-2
CASSFDWGGLPAHYGYTF
TGTGCCAGCAGCTTCGACTGGGGGGGGCTACCGGCCCACTATGGCTACACCTTC
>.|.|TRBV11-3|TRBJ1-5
CASSPRMGGNCNQPQHF
TGTGCCAGCAGCCCCCGGATGGGGGGGAACTGCAATCAGCCCCAGCATTTT
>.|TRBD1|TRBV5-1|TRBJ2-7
CASRVVGGTYEQYF
TGCGCCAGCCGGGTAGTAGGGGGCACGTACGAGCAGTACTTC
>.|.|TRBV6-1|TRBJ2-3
CASIEGTTDTQYF
TGTGCCAGCATCGAGGGAACCACAGATACGCAGTATTTT
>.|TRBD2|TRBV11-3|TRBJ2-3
CASSLGPYAAGEAQYF
TGTGCCAGCAGCTTAGGGCCGTACGCTGCGGGAGAAGCGCAGTATTTT
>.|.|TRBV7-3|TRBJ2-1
CASSGAGGDNEQFF
TGTGCCAGCAGCGGGGCGGGCGGAGACAATGAGCAGTTCTTC
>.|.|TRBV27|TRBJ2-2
CASSFLNTGELFF
TGTGCCAGCAGTTTCCTTAACACCGGGGAGCTGTTTTTT